Below, 9 T cell receptor beta chains from the same sample are listed, as sequenced in a study of blood T cell repertoires in COVID-19. Using immunoSEQ multiplex PCR, the repertoire was profiled, and TCRdb retains in-frame clones only, with some absent. The sample carries fewer than 250,000 clones, about 89% recorded once. The sequenced material came from PBMCs or T cells enriched from blood (not recorded which). These receptors were taken from a woman between 18 and 29 years old who had recovered from COVID-19.

The chain is built from TRBV7-2 and TRBJ1-2; D might be TRBD1 (6 bases). The germline gives CDR1 SGHTA, CDR2 FQGNSA. V lost 0 bases, J lost 6 bases, and 8 bases lay in between. The CDR3 contains 13 residues. The CDR3 loop reads CASSLARTDGYTF. The CDR3 DNA reads TGTGCCAGCAGCTTAGCCAGGACAGATGGCTACACCTTC.

This chain connects TRBV28 to TRBJ1-1, with D unresolved. CDR1 and CDR2 from the germline V gene are MDHEN and SYDVKM. This CDR3 has 12 amino acids. V lost 5 bases to trimming and J lost 7 bases, with 11 bases between them. Here the CDR3 reads CASSPTLGEAFF. DNA for the CDR3: TGTGCCAGCAGTCCGACTCTGGGTGAAGCTTTCTTT.

This clone was counted only a few times. V usage is TRBV30 and J usage is TRBJ1-2; no clear D gene. The CDR3 is made up of 13 amino acids. The germline CDR1 and CDR2 sequences are GTSNPN and SVGIG (reference sequence). V was trimmed by 0 bases and J by 13 bases, leaving 18 bases between them. The CDR3 reads CAWSVSNSGHSTF. The DNA of the CDR3 is TGTGCCTGGAGTGTATCCAATTCAGGTCATAGCACCTTC.

V gene TRBV28 combines with J gene TRBJ2-1; TRBD2 matches at 11 bases. CDR3 length: 15 residues. In germline, CDR1 is MDHEN, CDR2 SYDVKM. V trimming: 3 bases; J trimming: 9 bases; junction bases outside the gene matches: 7. CDR3 in DNA: TGTGCCAGCAGTTTTAGGCTAGCGGGGGGCGCTGAGCAGTTCTTC. Translating gives CASSFRLAGGAEQFF.

The chain carries TRBV3-1 (or the pseudogene TRBV3-2) and TRBJ1-3; the match to TRBD1 covers 9 bases. The germline gives CDR1 LGHDT, CDR2 YNNKEL (reference sequence). The CDR3 runs 16 residues. Losses at the gene ends were 5 bases for V and 7 bases for J; bases not matched to a gene: 12. As DNA, the CDR3 is TGTGCCAGCAGCGAAACCCACAGGGGGCCGAGCAACACCATATATTTT. This sequence encodes CASSETHRGPSNTIYF.

This clone has just one count. This sample includes further DNA sequences coding for the same CDR3. The chain carries TRBV5-1 and TRBJ2-5; D may be TRBD2 (7 bases). The germline V gene encodes CDR1 SGHRS and CDR2 YFSETQ. The CDR3 is 16 amino acids. V gave up 4 bases and J gave up 2 bases, with 18 bases separating them. Here the CDR3 reads CASSGGTGGYQETQYF. The CDR3, as DNA: TGCGCCAGCAGCGGGGGGACGGGGGGCTATCAAGAGACCCAGTACTTC.

The chain is built from TRBV2 and TRBJ1-6; no clear D gene. Looked up from germline, CDR1 is SNHLY and CDR2 is FYNNEI. The CDR3 sequence is 13 residues long. The ends were cut back, 7 bases at V and 8 bases at J, with 12 bases in the middle. CDR3 nucleotide sequence: TGTGCCAGCATGGGCAGGTGGGATTCACCCCTCCACTTT. Encoded protein: CASMGRWDSPLHF. The complete variable domain, with remaining parts taken from reference TRBV2 and TRBJ1-6, reads EPEVTQTPSHQVTQMGQEVILRCVPISNHLYFYWYRQILGQKVEFLVSFYNNEISEKSEIFDDQFSVERPDGSNFTLKIRSTKLEDSAMYFCASMGRWDSPLHFGNGTRLTVT.

In this sample, this clone turned up once. The CDR3 region is CASSSDREDTEAFF. CDR3 in DNA: TGTGCCAGCAGTTCGGACAGGGAAGACACTGAAGCTTTCTTT. The chain recombines TRBV27 with TRBJ1-1; 8 bases match TRBD1. The CDR3 loop spans 14 amino acids. The V gene end was trimmed by 4 bases and the J gene end by 3 bases; junction bases not matched to a gene: 4. Germline V CDR1 and CDR2: MNHEY, SMNVEV (reference sequence).

The J gene is TRBJ1-1, the V gene TRBV28; 7 bases match TRBD1. Trimming at V came to 5 bases and at J to 4 bases, leaving 13 bases not matched to a gene. From germline, CDR1 is MDHEN and CDR2 SYDVKM. CDR3 size: 16 residues. Here the CDR3 DNA reads TGTGCCAGCAGTGCCGTTGACAGGGTGGTTGGCACTGAAGCTTTCTTT. As protein: CASSAVDRVVGTEAFF.